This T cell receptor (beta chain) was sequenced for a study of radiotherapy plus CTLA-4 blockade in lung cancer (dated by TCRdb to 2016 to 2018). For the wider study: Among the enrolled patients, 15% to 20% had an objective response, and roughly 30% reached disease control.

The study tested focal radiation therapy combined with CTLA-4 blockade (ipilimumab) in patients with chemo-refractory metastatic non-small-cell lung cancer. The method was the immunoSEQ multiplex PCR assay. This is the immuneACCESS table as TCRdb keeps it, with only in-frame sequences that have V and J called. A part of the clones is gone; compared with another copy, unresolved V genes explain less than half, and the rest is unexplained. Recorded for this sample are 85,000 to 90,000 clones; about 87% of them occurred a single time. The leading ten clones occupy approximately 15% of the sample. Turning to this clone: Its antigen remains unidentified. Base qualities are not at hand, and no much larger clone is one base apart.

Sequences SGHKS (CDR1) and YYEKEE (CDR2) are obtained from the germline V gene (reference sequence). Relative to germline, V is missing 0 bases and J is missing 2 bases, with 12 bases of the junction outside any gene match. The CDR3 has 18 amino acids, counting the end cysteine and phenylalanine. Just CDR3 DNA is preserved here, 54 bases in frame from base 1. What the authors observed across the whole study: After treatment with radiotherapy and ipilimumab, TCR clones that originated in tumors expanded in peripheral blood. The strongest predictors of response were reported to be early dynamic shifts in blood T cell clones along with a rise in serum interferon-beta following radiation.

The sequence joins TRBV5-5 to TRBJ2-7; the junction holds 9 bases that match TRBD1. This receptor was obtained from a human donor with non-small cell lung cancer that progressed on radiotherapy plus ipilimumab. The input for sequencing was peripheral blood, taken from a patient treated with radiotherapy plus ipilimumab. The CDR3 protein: CASSLALAGTGFPYEQYF. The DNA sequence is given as TGTGCCAGCAGCTTGGCCCTTGCCGGGACAGGGTTTCCCTACGAGCAGTACTTC. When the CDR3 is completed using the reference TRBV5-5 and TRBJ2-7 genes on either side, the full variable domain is DAGVTQSPTHLIKTRGQQVTLRCSPISGHKSVSWYQQVLGQGPQFIFQYYEKEERGRGNFPDRFSARQFPNYSSELNVNALLLGDSALYLCASSLALAGTGFPYEQYFGPGTRLTVT.